A few counts support the clone carrying this T cell receptor beta chain. TCRdb ran MiXCR on the 5' RACE reads and lists one entry per CDR3 protein. The sample includes around 130,000 distinct CDR3 sequences, 16% of them seen just once. Between the trimmed V and J ends, which lost 5 bases and 3 bases, there was a span of 16 bases. Germline values: CDR1 SGHDN, CDR2 FVKESK. The CDR3 has 15 residues. The entry originates in a study of T-cell memory formation after mild COVID-19. This receptor was taken from an adult woman who had mild COVID-19 (a few samples of this study predate the infection). Cell type and time point are not known. The sequenced sample was PBMCs or a T cell subset sorted from them (not recorded which). The chain uses TRBV14 and TRBJ1-1; the D gene is possibly TRBD1 (6 bases). For the CDR3, the DNA is TGTGCCAGCAGCTCCAATGACAGGTTCTACACTGAAGCTTTCTTT. Its protein product is CASSSNDRFYTEAFF.